The present T cell receptor (beta chain) was sequenced within a study of T-cell reconstitution after alpha-beta-depleted transplantation in children. Study results and caveats: Alpha-beta T cells about two months after transplant reportedly derived from several hundred expanded graft clones.

This sample's TCRbeta library carried unique molecular identifier barcodes. TCRdb called the PCR reads again in MiXCR, with one record for every CDR3 protein. The sample includes fewer than 700,000 distinct CDR3 sequences, 20% to 25% of them seen just once. This clonotype was detected only once. No antigen is known for it. The clonotype originates from a boy in the first two years of life who had a stem cell transplant for acute myeloid leukemia, so the T cells may come from the graft donor. This specimen was PBMCs, mostly from graft donor cells, taken 360 days after TCRalphabeta/CD19-depleted stem cell transplant.

CDR3 amino acids: CASSFTHQGLGTEAFF. The CDR3, as DNA: TGTGCCAGCAGCTTCACTCACCAGGGACTTGGGACTGAAGCTTTCTTT. The gene calls are TRBV11-2 and TRBJ1-1; D is possibly TRBD1 (5 bases). The CDR3 sequence is 16 residues long. Germline V lookup: CDR1 SGHAT, CDR2 FQNNGV. Between the trimmed V and J ends, which lost 3 bases and 5 bases, there was a span of 19 bases.